The clone carrying this TCR beta chain was seen more than once but under ten times. This sample is part of a study of Ad26.COV2.S vaccination and SARS-CoV-2 variants. Background on the study: The donor belonged to the COV1001 Ad26.COV2.S trial arm.

This CDR3 contains 14 residues. In germline, CDR1 is SQVTM, CDR2 ANQGSEA. V lost 6 bases, J lost 0 bases, and 15 bases lay in between. Treatment given: roughly 20 received Ad26.COV2.S at low or high dose, single or two shots; about 5 received placebo; per-sample allocation not given. Day 63 after the first injection of vaccine or placebo was the sampling time. Wuhan-strain SARS-CoV-2 spike was expressed by the Ad26 vector that made up the vaccine. Sequenced by immunoSEQ multiplex PCR; TCRdb stores in-frame clones only, minus some. The sample records hundreds of thousands of clones, 80% to 90% being singletons.

This TCR was sampled from a person aged 18-65 years who received the Ad26.COV2.S COVID-19 vaccine or a placebo. Material: peripheral blood, obtained in a trial of Ad26.COV2.S vaccine versus placebo. The genes are TRBV29-1 and TRBJ2-7; D is possibly TRBD2 (6 bases). The CDR3 loop reads CSVMRDASSYEQYF. In nucleotides, the CDR3 is TGCAGCGTGATGCGGGACGCGAGCTCCTACGAGCAGTACTTC.